This T cell receptor (beta chain) is drawn from a study of siplizumab effects on memory and regulatory T cells. Study outcomes and limitations: Unstimulated subsets accounted for the mapping of only a minor share of the clones that were alloreactive. Siplizumab, the agent tested, significantly reduced alloreactive sequences traceable to unstimulated CD4+ memory cells.

The data were produced by immunoSEQ multiplex PCR, yet TCRdb's version contains in-frame clones alone and is incomplete. The sample records 100,000 or so clones, about 90% being singletons. Concerning this clone: Its antigen is not known.

V shed 5 bases and J shed 0 bases, with 13 bases lying between them. Germline V gene sequence: CDR1 SGHVS, CDR2 FQNEAQ. CDR3 length: 15 residues. The specimen sequenced was CD4+ T cells sorted from blood. The clonotype comes from a human donor in good health. V usage is TRBV7-8 and J usage is TRBJ1-1; D uncertain. CDR3: CASSPQTALNTEAFF. The CDR3 DNA follows: TGTGCCAGCAGCCCACAAACTGCCCTGAACACTGAAGCTTTCTTT.